The 3 T cell receptor beta chains presented below share a single source sample, sequenced in a study of blood T cell repertoires in COVID-19 (dated by TCRdb to 2018 to 2021). Library preparation employed the immunoSEQ multiplex PCR assay. The table comes from immuneACCESS by way of TCRdb, which keeps in-frame sequences with V and J called. Part of the clones is missing from these tables; in studies checked, under half for an unresolved V gene and the rest for unknown reasons. This sample is represented by more than 110,000 clones; about 77% of them were singletons. Of the sample, around 9.5% is held by the ten largest clones. The specimen was peripheral blood. Receptors originate from a woman aged 45 to 65 with active or convalescent COVID-19.

The genes are TRBV20-1 and TRBJ1-2; D is uncertain. Trimming removed 3 bases at V and 8 bases at J, with 10 bases between. Germline V gene data show CDR1 as DFQATT and CDR2 as SNEGSKA (reference sequence). The CDR3 is made up of 11 amino acids. In DNA form, the CDR3 reads TGCAGTGCTAGTCCTACGCTGGGCTACACCTTC. This sequence encodes CSASPTLGYTF.

The chain carries TRBV12-3 or TRBV12-4 and TRBJ2-5, with 7 positions matching TRBD2. The V gene end was trimmed by 6 bases and the J gene end by 6 bases; junction bases not matched to a gene: 7. This CDR3 has 13 residues. The CDR3: CASRGTGGKTQYF. In DNA form, the CDR3 reads TGTGCCAGCAGGGGGACCGGGGGGAAGACCCAGTACTTC.

The rearrangement joins TRBV27 to TRBJ1-2, with TRBD1 identical over 9 bases. CDR1 is MNHEY, CDR2 SMNVEV, per germline (reference sequence). This CDR3 region has 13 residues. V trimming: 10 bases; J trimming: 4 bases; junction bases outside the gene matches: 7. The chain's CDR3 is CATGTGSVYGYTF. Here the CDR3 DNA reads TGTGCCACCGGGACAGGGAGTGTCTATGGCTACACCTTC.